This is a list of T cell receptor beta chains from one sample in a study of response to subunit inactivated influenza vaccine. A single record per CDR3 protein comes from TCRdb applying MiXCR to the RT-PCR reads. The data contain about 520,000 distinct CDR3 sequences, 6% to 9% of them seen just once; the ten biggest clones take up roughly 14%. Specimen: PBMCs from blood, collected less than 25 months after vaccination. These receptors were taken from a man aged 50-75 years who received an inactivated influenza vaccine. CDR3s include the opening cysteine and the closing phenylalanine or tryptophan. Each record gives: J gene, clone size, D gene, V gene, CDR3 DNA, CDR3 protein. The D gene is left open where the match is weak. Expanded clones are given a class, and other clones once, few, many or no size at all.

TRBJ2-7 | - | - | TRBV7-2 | TGTGCCAGCAGCTTGGGCAGGGCTGGAATCGAGCAGTACTTC | CASSLGRAGIEQYF
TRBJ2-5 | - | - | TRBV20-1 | TGCAGTGCAGCACGTGGCTACCCGCGTGAGACCCAGTACTTC | CSAARGYPRETQYF
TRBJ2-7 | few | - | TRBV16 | TGTGCCAGCAGCCCGGTAAACAGGGCCTCCTACGAGCAGTACTTC | CASSPVNRASYEQYF
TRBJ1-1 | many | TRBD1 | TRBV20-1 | TGCAGTGCTACACAGGGGGGAAACACTGAAGCTTTCTTT | CSATQGGNTEAFF
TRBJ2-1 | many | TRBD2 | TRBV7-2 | TGTGCCAGCAGCTCGAGACTAGCGGGGTCCTGGGTAAATGAGCAGTTCTTC | CASSSRLAGSWVNEQFF
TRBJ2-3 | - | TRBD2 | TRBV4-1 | TGCGCCAGCAGCCAAGCCTTTAGCGGGGGCACAGATACGCAGTATTTT | CASSQAFSGGTDTQYF
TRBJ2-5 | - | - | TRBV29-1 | TGCAGCGTTCTTCCTCTCGGGCGCCAAGAGACCCAGTACTTC | CSVLPLGRQETQYF
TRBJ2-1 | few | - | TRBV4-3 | TGCGCCAGCAGCAAAGGACGGATAGCAAATGAGCAGTTCTTC | CASSKGRIANEQFF
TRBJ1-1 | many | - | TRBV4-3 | TGCGCCAGCAGCCTAGAAGCGTCGGGGAACACTGAAGCTTTCTTT | CASSLEASGNTEAFF
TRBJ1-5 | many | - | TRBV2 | TGTGCCAGCAGTGGGAGGGTCAGCAATCAGCCCCAGCATTTT | CASSGRVSNQPQHF
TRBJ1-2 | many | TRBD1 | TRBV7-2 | TGTGCCAGCAGCCGGGACAGTGACTATGGCTACACCTTC | CASSRDSDYGYTF
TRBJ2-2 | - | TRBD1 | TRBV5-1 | TGCGCCAGCAGCCCAACAGGGGAAGGCGAGCTGTTTTTT | CASSPTGEGELFF
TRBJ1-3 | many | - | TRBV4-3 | TGCGCCAGCAGCCAGGGCAGGGCCTCCGGCGGCTCTGGAAACACCATATATTTT | CASSQGRASGGSGNTIYF
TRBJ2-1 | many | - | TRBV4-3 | TGCGCCAGCAGCCGCCTATCGGGGCAGGGCACCTACAATGAGCAGTTCTTC | CASSRLSGQGTYNEQFF
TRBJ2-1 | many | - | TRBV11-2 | TGTGCCAGCAGCTTGATGGATGGGACTCCCTCCTACAATGAGCAGTTCTTC | CASSLMDGTPSYNEQFF
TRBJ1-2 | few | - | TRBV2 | TGTGCCAGCAGTTTAGACCCAGTAGGCTACACCTTC | CASSLDPVGYTF
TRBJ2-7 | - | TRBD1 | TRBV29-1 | TGCAGCGTCTCGGGGACAGGGGGCGGAGAGCAGTACTTC | CSVSGTGGGEQYF
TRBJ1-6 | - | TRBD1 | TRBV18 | TGTGCCAGCTCATCCGGGACAGCCTCTTCACCCCTCCACTTT | CASSSGTASSPLHF
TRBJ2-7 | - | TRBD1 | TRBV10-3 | TGTGCCGCCGGGGGACAGGGGGCAAACGAGCAGTACTTC | CAAGGQGANEQYF
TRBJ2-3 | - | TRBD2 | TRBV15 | TGTGCCACCAGCAGTCCCGGACGTCGGACTAGCGGGGGGCCCACAGATACGCAGTATTTT | CATSSPGRRTSGGPTDTQYF
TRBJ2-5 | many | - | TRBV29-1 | TGCAGCGTTGCGGACGGGGCAGAGACCCAGTACTTC | CSVADGAETQYF
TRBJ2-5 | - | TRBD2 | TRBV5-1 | TGCGCCAGCAGCTTGGGTCTAGCGGACCGCCAAGAGACCCAGTACTTC | CASSLGLADRQETQYF
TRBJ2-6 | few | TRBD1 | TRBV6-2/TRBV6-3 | TGTGCCAGCAGTTCTCCCCTTCAGTCTAGACAGGGGCGGACCGGTAGGGCCAACGTCCTGACTTTC | CASSSPLQSRQGRTGRANVLTF
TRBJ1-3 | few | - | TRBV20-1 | TGCAGTGCTAGAGGGCCCGCAAACACCATATATTTT | CSARGPANTIYF
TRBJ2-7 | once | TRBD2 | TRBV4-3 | TGCGCCAGCAGCCAAGACTCTAGGACTAGCTCCTACGAGCAGTACTTC | CASSQDSRTSSYEQYF
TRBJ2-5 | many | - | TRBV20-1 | TGCAGTGCTCGTCAGTTCGGGCAGACCCAGTACTTC | CSARQFGQTQYF
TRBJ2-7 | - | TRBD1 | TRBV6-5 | TGTGCCAGCAGTTTGACAGGGGGCATGGACGAGCAGTACTTC | CASSLTGGMDEQYF
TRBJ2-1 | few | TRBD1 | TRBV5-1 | TGCGCCAGCAGTCTTTGGACAGGGGGCACCAACAATGAGCAGTTCTTC | CASSLWTGGTNNEQFF
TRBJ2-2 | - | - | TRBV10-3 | TGTGCCATCAGTGACTTTTGGCAGGGTGGGACCGGGGAGCTGTTTTTT | CAISDFWQGGTGELFF